These T cell receptor beta chains were read from a single sample in a study of yellow fever vaccine responses in identical twins. One entry per CDR3 protein results from TCRdb running MiXCR on the RT-PCR reads. The data contain about 16,000 distinct CDR3 sequences, roughly 85% of them singletons. This specimen consisted of T cells from blood (PBMCs), unsorted or a sorted subset (not recorded which), obtained before or after yellow fever vaccination (not recorded which). These receptors came from a woman younger than 35 who received the yellow fever vaccine. Each CDR3 is given with its conserved first and last residue. The D gene is left open where the match is weak. Part of the rows lack a size; the others show once, few, many or a class for expanded clones.

abundance,len,v_gene,d_gene,j_gene,CDR3aa,CDR3nt
NA,17,TRBV28,NA,TRBJ2-1,CASSLRGGLGSYAMEFF,TGTGCCAGCAGTTTGCGAGGGGGGTTGGGCAGTTACGCTATGGAGTTCTTC
NA,13,TRBV7-9,NA,TRBJ1-6,CASSSTPNSPLHF,TGTGCCAGCAGCTCCACACCCAATTCACCCCTCCACTTT
NA,14,TRBV18,NA,TRBJ2-7,CASSPPGKSYEQYF,TGTGCCAGCTCACCACCGGGGAAATCCTACGAGCAGTACTTC
NA,13,TRBV27,TRBD1,TRBJ2-7,CASSSWTGREQYF,TGTGCCAGCAGTAGCTGGACAGGGCGTGAGCAGTACTTC
NA,13,TRBV6-5,NA,TRBJ2-7,CASSYGHTYEQYF,TGTGCCAGCAGTTACGGACACACCTACGAGCAGTACTTC
NA,15,TRBV28,NA,TRBJ1-1,CASIFDFGGDTEAFF,TGTGCCAGCATTTTCGACTTTGGTGGGGACACTGAAGCTTTCTTT
NA,16,TRBV7-6,TRBD2,TRBJ2-7,CASGRSTSASSYEQYF,TGTGCCAGCGGCCGCTCTACTAGCGCAAGCTCCTACGAGCAGTACTTC
NA,17,TRBV11-3,TRBD2,TRBJ2-1,CASSLVVGGDLYNEQFF,TGTGCCAGCAGCTTAGTGGTCGGGGGGGACTTATACAATGAGCAGTTCTTC
NA,15,TRBV7-6,NA,TRBJ2-3,CASSSPRLDTDTQYF,TGTGCCAGCAGCTCCCCCCGATTGGACACAGATACGCAGTATTTT
NA,13,TRBV7-9,TRBD1,TRBJ2-1,CASSLVGTGGQFF,TGTGCCAGCAGCTTAGTTGGGACAGGGGGCCAGTTCTTC
NA,15,TRBV6-1,NA,TRBJ2-3,CASSPRWGITDTQYF,TGTGCCAGCAGTCCCCGATGGGGAATCACAGATACGCAGTATTTT
NA,13,TRBV19,TRBD1,TRBJ2-1,CASSQRWDSEQFF,TGTGCCAGTAGCCAAAGATGGGACAGCGAGCAGTTCTTC
NA,15,TRBV20-1,NA,TRBJ2-5,CSAETPGRSQETQYF,TGCAGTGCAGAGACGCCGGGACGGAGCCAAGAGACCCAGTACTTC
NA,14,TRBV4-3,TRBD2,TRBJ2-7,CASSQASGRYEQYF,TGCGCCAGCAGCCAAGCTAGCGGGAGGTACGAGCAGTACTTC
NA,13,TRBV18,NA,TRBJ2-1,CASSMDVWDEQFF,TGTGCCAGCTCAATGGACGTCTGGGATGAGCAGTTCTTC
NA,15,TRBV12-3/TRBV12-4,TRBD1,TRBJ2-5,CASTHDRVLQETQYF,TGTGCCAGCACCCACGACAGGGTGCTTCAAGAGACCCAGTACTTC
few,14,TRBV6-5,NA,TRBJ2-7,CASSYSAGSYEQYF,TGTGCCAGCAGTTACTCGGCGGGGTCCTACGAGCAGTACTTC
once,14,TRBV29-1,TRBD2,TRBJ2-3,CSAGLAGRTDTQYF,TGCAGCGCGGGACTAGCGGGCCGCACAGATACGCAGTATTTT
few,14,TRBV10-1,NA,TRBJ2-7,CASSESTAFYEQYF,TGCGCCAGCAGTGAGTCGACAGCCTTCTACGAGCAGTACTTC